This record covers a single T cell receptor (beta chain). It has no known antigen specificity. Base-call qualities are not available, and no considerably larger clone is one nucleotide away. CDR1 SGDLS and CDR2 YYNGEE were looked up in the germline V gene. V lost 4 bases and J lost 7 bases, and the count of bases not matched to a germline gene is 6. The CDR3 spans 14 residues, from the cysteine through the phenylalanine. Only the CDR3 DNA is retained, 42 bases long and in frame from the first base. Using bias-controlled multiplex PCR with the immunoSEQ v3 hsTCRB kit, the TCR beta CDR3 regions were amplified from genomic DNA. An Illumina NextSeq 500 was used to sequence the TCR libraries, reaching around 2 million read pairs at survey level or roughly 4.5-6 million at deep level. Under the source paper's analysis protocol: The immunoSEQ Analyzer software assigned V, D and J genes, filtered out non-productive sequences, and reported clonality. To compare repertoires between infused TIL and blood, productive Simpson clonality was used along with the Morisita overlap index of productive TRB rearrangements. For each clone in blood, the absolute clonotype count was estimated by multiplying the lymphocyte count by the CD3+ fraction and by the clone's productive frequency. The table was pulled from immuneACCESS by TCRdb, which kept in-frame rearrangements only. Such tables lose some clones; where checked, under half of the loss comes from unresolved V genes, and the rest has no known cause. D and trimming were read from the DNA, whereas the V and J calls and clone size are those reported in that table. Recorded for this sample are about 18,000 clones; 83% of them occurred a single time. Over 2% of the sample lies in the top ten.

The data derive from a study of TIL therapy for anti-PD-1-resistant metastatic lung cancer (dated by TCRdb to 2020 to 2022). The study in broad terms: Tumors were harvested before any PD-1/PD-L1 blockade; patients then received nivolumab, and those progressing received lymphodepletion, expanded TIL infusion and IL-2. Enrolled patients had a median age of roughly 50 years (range about 38-85) and a median tumor PD-L1 proportion score of around 5.9%. Most of the cohort had lung adenocarcinoma, including a few EGFR-mutant tumors and two ALK-rearranged tumors, and half of the patients were either current or former smokers. A median non-synonymous tumor mutation burden of over 1.2 mutations per megabase was determined across the cohort by whole-exome sequencing. T cell receptor beta sequencing of tumor and peripheral blood was used to follow clonotypes across the tumor, the expanded TIL product and serial blood samples.

This specimen's time point label, interpreted: pre-treatment sample, taken before nivolumab and TIL therapy. Adults with stage 4 NSCLC were enrolled in a dual-center phase I trial from October 2017 to January 2020. The samples were obtained from a phase I trial that was single-arm and open-label and tested tumor-infiltrating lymphocyte therapy combined with nivolumab in advanced non-small cell lung cancer. Blood mononuclear cells from EDTA tubes were separated on a Ficoll gradient and snap-frozen as pellets, and DNA was extracted from the cells using a Qiagen mini-prep kit. Study-wide findings and limitations: Because the cohort was highly selected, with more treatment-naive, never-smoker and oncogene-addicted patients than is typical, generalizability is limited. The study protocol defined all tumor marker inferences as exploratory. Infused TIL clonotypes partially replaced the baseline peripheral repertoire then decayed over months, with no apparent association between persistence and response.

The material sequenced was blood, taken at baseline. The clonotype was recovered from a person aged 25-79 years with non-small cell lung cancer. The rearranged segments are TRBV9 and TRBJ2-1; the junction holds 9 bases that match TRBD1. The nucleotides read TGTGCCAGCAGCCGGGACAGGGTTTTAAATGAGCAGTTCTTC. This sequence encodes CASSRDRVLNEQFF.